This T cell receptor beta chain was captured in a study of T cell responses to AZD1222 COVID-19 vaccine. The germline V gene encodes CDR1 MNHEY and CDR2 SVGAGI. This CDR3 contains 15 residues. The trim removed 6 bases at V and 6 bases at J, leaving 11 bases unmatched. The assay was immunoSEQ multiplex PCR, and TCRdb's table has in-frame clones only and misses some. This sample has approximately 190,000 clones; 92% occur once, and the top ten carry approximately 1.5%. The sample in question was peripheral blood, obtained on day 0 of AZD1222 vaccination. The source of this sequence is an adult in good health. This chain joins TRBV6-5 and TRBJ2-3, with 8 positions matching TRBD2. CDR3 DNA sequence: TGTGCCAGCAGACGTAGCGGGGAGGCTCCGGATACGCAGTATTTT. Its protein product is CASRRSGEAPDTQYF.